This T cell receptor beta chain was captured in a study of blood T cell repertoires in COVID-19. Only in-frame clones appear in the TCRdb table, and some are missing; sequencing was by immunoSEQ multiplex PCR. Of some 220,000 clones listed, roughly 85% were seen once; the top ten hold approximately 5.1%. CDR1 is GTSNPN and CDR2 is SVGIG in the germline V gene (reference sequence). The CDR3 spans 13 residues. The J segment lost 4 bases and the V segment lost 2 bases, leaving 1 base of the junction unmatched. The sample taken for sequencing was peripheral blood. The chain links TRBV30 to TRBJ1-4; the match to TRBD1 covers 7 bases. The receptor comes from a middle-aged man with COVID-19, enrolled during active disease. CDR3 bases: TGTGCCTGGAGTAGGGGGCTTAATGAAAAACTGTTTTTT. Its protein product is CAWSRGLNEKLFF.